Below, 24 T cell receptor beta chains from the same sample are listed, as sequenced in a study of shared clonotypes between healthy human individuals. The assay was immunoSEQ multiplex PCR, and TCRdb's table has in-frame clones only and misses some. The sample lists about 1.5 million clones, 95% to 97% occurring once. The sequenced sample was naive CD4+ T cells sorted from blood. Subset meaning: CD45RA+ positively selected. These receptors came from a man under 40 in good health.

This clone has only a few counts. The chain carries TRBV7-6 and TRBJ2-5; 8 positions agree with TRBD1. The germline CDR1 and CDR2 sequences are SGHVS and FNYEAQ. Losses at the gene ends were 4 bases for V and 4 bases for J; bases not matched to a gene: 5. This CDR3 region has 14 residues. The CDR3 nucleotides read TGTGCCAGCAGCTCTCGGACAGGGCGAGAGACCCAGTACTTC. It codes for CASSSRTGRETQYF.

The chain is built from TRBV5-1 and TRBJ2-3; D is perhaps TRBD2 (5 bases). This CDR3 is built from 14 residues. The germline V gene encodes CDR1 SGHRS and CDR2 YFSETQ. V lost 0 bases to trimming and J lost 4 bases, with 9 bases between them. The CDR3 coding sequence is TGCGCCAGCAGCTTGGCCGGGATTTCAGATACGCAGTATTTT. Its translation: CASSLAGISDTQYF. Full variable domain (rest looked up from reference TRBV5-1 and TRBJ2-3): KAGVTQTPRYLIKTRGQQVTLSCSPISGHRSVSWYQQTPGQGLQFLFEYFSETQRNKGNFPGRFSGRQFSNSRSEMNVSTLELGDSALYLCASSLAGISDTQYFGPGTRLTVL.

The chain is built from TRBV7-2 and TRBJ2-3; D is unclear. This CDR3 contains 18 residues. Germline V gene sequence: CDR1 SGHTA, CDR2 FQGNSA. Trimming removed 2 bases at V and 3 bases at J, with 21 bases between. Written as DNA, the CDR3 is TGTGCCAGCAGCTTAAGGCCTAGGCCCTTGGCTAAAACAGATACGCAGTATTTT. Translated: CASSLRPRPLAKTDTQYF. The whole variable domain, remainder taken from reference TRBV7-2 and TRBJ2-3, is GAGVSQSPSNKVTEKGKDVELRCDPISGHTALYWYRQSLGQGLEFLIYFQGNSAPDKSGLPSDRFSAERTGGSVSTLTIQRTQQEDSAVYLCASSLRPRPLAKTDTQYFGPGTRLTVL.

The rearrangement links TRBV5-4 to TRBJ2-7; D call uncertain. This CDR3 spans 14 amino acids. Trimming pared 4 bases from V and 4 bases from J, leaving 15 bases between. In germline, CDR1 is SGHNT, CDR2 YYREEE (reference sequence). The CDR3 DNA sequence: TGTGCCAGCAGCGGGTCCTCGGCTCTATACGAGCAGTACTTC. Translating gives CASSGSSALYEQYF.

J is TRBJ1-4 and V is TRBV30; D possibly corresponds to TRBD1 (5 bases). With 4 bases removed from V and 11 bases from J, the gap between germline ends came to 14 bases. Germline CDR1 reads GTSNPN; CDR2 reads SVGIG (reference sequence). This CDR3 is 12 amino acids long. The CDR3: CAWTGHMEKLFF. The CDR3 DNA follows: TGTGCCTGGACCGGACACATGGAGAAACTGTTTTTT.

V usage is TRBV5-1 and J usage is TRBJ2-3; D tentatively fits TRBD1 or TRBD2 (5 bases each). This CDR3 contains 23 residues. Germline V gives CDR1 SGHRS, CDR2 YFSETQ. Trimming took off 0 bases at V and 0 bases at J, with 32 bases between the two ends. CDR3 sequence reads: CASSLGQSLGTGREIFSTDTQYF. CDR3 DNA sequence: TGCGCCAGCAGCTTGGGACAGTCTCTCGGGACGGGGAGAGAAATTTTTAGCACAGATACGCAGTATTTT.

The V and J genes are TRBV7-9 and TRBJ2-5, with 11 bases identical to TRBD1. V trimming: 0 bases; J trimming: 5 bases; junction bases outside the gene matches: 2. The CDR3 runs to 15 residues. CDR1 is SEHNR and CDR2 is FQNEAQ in the germline V gene (reference sequence). The DNA of the CDR3 is TGTGCCAGCAGCTTAGCGGACAGGGGGCGGGAGACCCAGTACTTC. It translates to CASSLADRGRETQYF. Full variable domain (outside the CDR3, taken from reference TRBV7-9 and TRBJ2-5): DTGVSQNPRHKITKRGQNVTFRCDPISEHNRLYWYRQTLGQGPEFLTYFQNEAQLEKSRLLSDRFSAERPKGSFSTLEIQRTEQGDSAMYLCASSLADRGRETQYFGPGTRLLVL.

This chain joins TRBV10-3 and TRBJ2-2, with D tentatively TRBD1 or TRBD2 (5 bases each). CDR3 length: 14 amino acids. Trimming stripped 4 bases from V and 3 bases from J, with 9 bases between. The germline CDR1 and CDR2 sequences are ENHRY and SYGVKD. The CDR3 DNA reads TGTGCCATCAGTGCTGGGGGTGACACCGGGGAGCTGTTTTTT. It translates to CAISAGGDTGELFF.

The chain recombines TRBV11-2 with TRBJ2-1; 7 bases are shared with TRBD1. Trimming took 3 bases from V and 1 from J; bases not matched to a gene: 3. The CDR3 consists of 15 residues. The germline V gene encodes CDR1 SGHAT and CDR2 FQNNGV. CDR3 amino acids: CASSLRGLSYNEQFF. The CDR3 DNA is TGTGCCAGCAGCTTGAGGGGGCTGTCCTACAATGAGCAGTTCTTC.

CDR3 sequence: CASRREGSSYNEQFF. DNA for the CDR3: TGTGCCAGCAGGAGGGAGGGGAGCTCCTACAATGAGCAGTTCTTC. This rearrangement joins TRBV2 to TRBJ2-1, with TRBD2 matching over 7 bases. Trimming at V came to 6 bases and at J to 0 bases, leaving 5 bases not matched to a gene. Germline loops: CDR1 SNHLY, CDR2 FYNNEI. This CDR3 comprises 15 residues.

V usage is TRBV6-6 and J usage is TRBJ1-2; D is unresolved. V lost 6 bases and J 8 bases, leaving 16 bases between the germline ends. In germline, CDR1 is MNHNY, CDR2 SVGAGI (reference sequence). This CDR3 is built from 13 residues. The CDR3 DNA reads as TGTGCCAGCAGCCCCGTTACCTCGGGAGGCTACACCTTC. This sequence encodes CASSPVTSGGYTF.

The chain carries TRBV7-4 and TRBJ2-7; TRBD2 matches 7 bases. The CDR3 sequence is 16 residues long. With 0 bases clipped from V and 2 bases from J, the junction kept 7 bases outside the gene matches. The germline V gene has CDR1 SGHVT and CDR2 SQSDAQ. The CDR3 DNA reads TGTGCCAGCAGCTTAGCGAGACTAGCCCAACCCTACGAGCAGTACTTC. Encoded protein: CASSLARLAQPYEQYF.

The CDR3 DNA sequence: TGCGCCAGCAGCCCCCGCTCTAGCGGCTACGAGCAGTACTTC. This translates into CASSPRSSGYEQYF. The rearrangement links TRBV5-1 to TRBJ2-7; 7 nucleotides line up with TRBD2. There are 14 residues in the CDR3. Germline trimming cut 4 bases from V and 3 bases from J; bases unmatched to any gene: 7. Per the germline V gene, CDR1 is SGHRS and CDR2 is YFSETQ.

The V call is TRBV7-9, the J call TRBJ2-7; the D gene could be TRBD1 or TRBD2 (5 bases each). Germline assignment: CDR1 SEHNR and CDR2 FQNEAQ (reference sequence). V shed 1 base and J shed 7 bases, with 23 bases lying between them. This CDR3 comprises 17 residues. The CDR3 sequence is CASSLEGRVRGPEEQYF. The CDR3 DNA is TGTGCCAGCAGCTTAGAAGGGCGGGTAAGGGGTCCGGAGGAGCAGTACTTC.

The rearrangement links TRBV7-2 to TRBJ1-1, with a tentative D call TRBD1 (6 bases). Germline V gene data show CDR1 as SGHTA and CDR2 as FQGNSA. Trimming removed 4 bases at V and 10 bases at J, with 19 bases between. CDR3 size: 14 residues. The CDR3 region is CASSSPGTRRGAFF. The DNA for the CDR3 is TGTGCCAGCAGCTCCCCCGGGACAAGGCGAGGAGCTTTCTTT.

This chain connects TRBV23-1 to TRBJ1-1, with D unclear. TRBV23-1 is known as an ORF, though its function is uncertain. CDR3 size: 12 residues. Trimming left V 6 bases short and J 1 base short, with 6 bases between. The CDR3 protein is CASSLENTEAFF. As DNA, the CDR3 is TGCGCCAGCAGCCTAGAGAACACTGAAGCTTTCTTT.

The chain uses TRBV18 and TRBJ2-2, with 10 positions matching TRBD2. The trim removed 8 bases at V and 5 bases at J, leaving 5 bases unmatched. CDR1 KGHSH and CDR2 LQKENI come from the germline V gene. This CDR3 has 14 amino acids. The chain's CDR3 is CASARAGGTGELFF. CDR3 in DNA: TGTGCCAGCGCACGAGCGGGAGGGACCGGGGAGCTGTTTTTT.

The chain recombines TRBV21-1 with TRBJ2-1; the tabulated D call, TRBD2, remains unverified against the DNA. TRBV21-1 is marked as a pseudogene. This CDR3 is built from 17 residues. The CDR3: CASSKKTGAWGYNEQFF. In DNA form, the CDR3 reads TGTGCCAGCAGCAAAAAAACGGGAGCCTGGGGTTATAATGAGCAGTTCTTC.

J is TRBJ2-2 and V is TRBV11-2; D not resolved. In germline, CDR1 is SGHAT, CDR2 FQNNGV. Trimming shortened V by 5 bases and J by 3 bases, and 10 bases separated the two germline ends. CDR3 size: 14 residues. The CDR3 DNA reads as TGTGCCAGCAGCACCTTTGAGTACACCGGGGAGCTGTTTTTT. The encoded protein is CASSTFEYTGELFF.

This chain uses TRBV11-2 with TRBJ2-2; D is uncertain. CDR1 is SGHAT, CDR2 FQNNGV, per germline. The CDR3 loop spans 14 amino acids. Trimming took off 5 bases at V and 5 bases at J, with 12 bases between the two ends. The CDR3 nucleotides are TGTGCCAGCAGCCCTCCTCTAGTAACCGGGGAGCTGTTTTTT. It translates to CASSPPLVTGELFF.

The chain uses TRBV5-6 and TRBJ2-3; the match to TRBD2 covers 7 bases. This CDR3 contains 18 residues. The V segment lost 0 bases and the J segment 2 bases; nucleotides outside the gene matches: 12. Germline CDR1 reads SGHDT; CDR2 reads YYEEEE. The CDR3 DNA reads TGTGCCAGCAGCTTGGCCCGTAGCGGGCAAGCCCACACAGATACGCAGTATTTT. Residues: CASSLARSGQAHTDTQYF.

V and J are TRBV9 and TRBJ2-3; 11 bases are a match to TRBD2. This CDR3 has 15 amino acids. Germline V gene data show CDR1 as SGDLS and CDR2 as YYNGEE. With 4 bases clipped from V and 6 bases from J, the junction kept 7 bases outside the gene matches. Here the CDR3 DNA reads TGTGCCAGCAGCATAGCGGGAGGGCCACCGGATACGCAGTATTTT. Residues: CASSIAGGPPDTQYF.

CDR3 in DNA: TGTGCCAGCAGCGTGGGTCTTGGGACCTACAATGAGCAGTTCTTC. As protein: CASSVGLGTYNEQFF. The chain recombines TRBV9 with TRBJ2-1, with D hard to call. Trimming took off 2 bases at V and 2 bases at J, with 11 bases between the two ends. Germline loops: CDR1 SGDLS, CDR2 YYNGEE. CDR3 length: 15 amino acids.

V is TRBV7-9 and J is TRBJ2-3; 7 nucleotides match TRBD2. Per the germline V gene, CDR1 is SEHNR and CDR2 is FQNEAQ (reference sequence). Losses at the gene ends were 9 bases for V and 0 bases for J; bases not matched to a gene: 9. CDR3 length equals 15 residues. CDR3 amino acids: CASGAAGRSTDTQYF. As DNA, the CDR3 is TGTGCCAGTGGGGCAGCGGGAAGGAGCACAGATACGCAGTATTTT.